These T cell receptor beta chains were read from a single sample in a study of blood T cell repertoires in COVID-19. TCRdb keeps only in-frame clones here, not all; method: immunoSEQ multiplex PCR. Here the sample spans hundreds of thousands of clones, roughly 91% being singletons. The sequencing input was PBMCs or T cells enriched from blood (not recorded which). The receptors here all came from a woman aged 55-70 years in a cohort exposed to, infected with or recovered from COVID-19 (not recorded which). Both conserved end residues are part of each CDR3. Fields, in order: V gene, CDR3 length, clone size, J gene, D gene, CDR3 protein, CDR3 DNA. A D gene is named only where the DNA matches it firmly. The size entry is marked missing in some rows and otherwise reads once, few, many or a size class.

V gene: TRBV7-9; CDR3 length: 14; clone size: .; J gene: TRBJ1-2; D gene: .; CDR3 protein: CASSFGSANYGYTF; CDR3 DNA: TGTGCCAGCAGCTTTGGCAGCGCAAACTATGGCTACACCTTC
V gene: TRBV3-1/TRBV3-2; CDR3 length: 14; clone size: .; J gene: TRBJ2-7; D gene: TRBD1; CDR3 protein: CASSSGTGPYEQYF; CDR3 DNA: TGTGCCAGCAGCTCGGGGACAGGGCCCTACGAGCAGTACTTC
V gene: TRBV5-1; CDR3 length: 16; clone size: .; J gene: TRBJ2-6; D gene: .; CDR3 protein: CASSLAVISGANVLTF; CDR3 DNA: TGCGCCAGCAGCTTGGCGGTTATCTCTGGGGCCAACGTCCTGACTTTC
V gene: TRBV28; CDR3 length: 15; clone size: .; J gene: TRBJ1-2; D gene: .; CDR3 protein: CASSPPGAGGYGYTF; CDR3 DNA: TGTGCCAGCAGTCCCCCGGGGGCGGGGGGCTATGGCTACACCTTC
V gene: TRBV11-2; CDR3 length: 16; clone size: .; J gene: TRBJ1-5; D gene: .; CDR3 protein: CASSLGRGFSNQPQHF; CDR3 DNA: TGTGCCAGCAGCTTAGGAAGAGGGTTTAGCAATCAGCCCCAGCATTTT
V gene: TRBV14; CDR3 length: 15; clone size: .; J gene: TRBJ2-5; D gene: .; CDR3 protein: CASSHLGTTSQTQYF; CDR3 DNA: TGTGCCAGCAGCCACCTAGGGACGACTAGTCAGACCCAGTACTTC
V gene: TRBV19; CDR3 length: 16; clone size: .; J gene: TRBJ1-3; D gene: .; CDR3 protein: CASSPRTARSGNTIYF; CDR3 DNA: TGTGCCAGTAGTCCGAGAACAGCCCGCTCTGGAAACACCATATATTTT
V gene: TRBV4-1; CDR3 length: 18; clone size: .; J gene: TRBJ1-1; D gene: .; CDR3 protein: CASSRLATQRKMNTEAFF; CDR3 DNA: TGCGCCAGCAGCCGTCTAGCCACCCAACGGAAGATGAACACTGAAGCTTTCTTT
V gene: TRBV6-1; CDR3 length: 16; clone size: .; J gene: TRBJ2-1; D gene: .; CDR3 protein: CASSVWRSSLYNEQFF; CDR3 DNA: TGTGCCAGCAGTGTTTGGCGGTCCTCCCTTTACAATGAGCAGTTCTTC
V gene: TRBV29-1; CDR3 length: 13; clone size: few; J gene: TRBJ1-1; D gene: TRBD1; CDR3 protein: CSVTRGGGTEAFF; CDR3 DNA: TGCAGCGTGACCCGAGGGGGCGGGACTGAAGCTTTCTTT
V gene: TRBV7-2; CDR3 length: 15; clone size: .; J gene: TRBJ2-1; D gene: TRBD2; CDR3 protein: CASSPTSGSYNEQFF; CDR3 DNA: TGTGCCAGCAGCCCCACTAGCGGGTCCTACAATGAGCAGTTCTTC
V gene: TRBV9; CDR3 length: 21; clone size: .; J gene: TRBJ2-7; D gene: .; CDR3 protein: CASSVRGEGSLLRRNSYEQYF; CDR3 DNA: TGTGCCAGCAGCGTAAGGGGGGAGGGCAGTCTCCTTCGGAGGAACTCCTACGAGCAGTACTTC
V gene: TRBV5-4; CDR3 length: 16; clone size: .; J gene: TRBJ1-2; D gene: TRBD1; CDR3 protein: CASSPGTGGSNYGYTF; CDR3 DNA: TGTGCCAGCAGCCCGGGGACAGGAGGCTCTAACTATGGCTACACCTTC
V gene: TRBV4-1; CDR3 length: 14; clone size: .; J gene: TRBJ2-7; D gene: TRBD1; CDR3 protein: CASSQDRGAYEQYF; CDR3 DNA: TGCGCCAGCAGCCAGGACAGGGGGGCCTACGAGCAGTACTTC
V gene: TRBV18; CDR3 length: 14; clone size: .; J gene: TRBJ2-5; D gene: .; CDR3 protein: CASSPQAYQETQYF; CDR3 DNA: TGTGCCAGCTCACCACAAGCGTACCAAGAGACCCAGTACTTC
V gene: TRBV2; CDR3 length: 13; clone size: few; J gene: TRBJ2-2; D gene: TRBD1; CDR3 protein: CASSPQGVGELFF; CDR3 DNA: TGTGCCAGCAGCCCTCAGGGGGTCGGGGAGCTGTTTTTT
V gene: TRBV4-2; CDR3 length: 16; clone size: .; J gene: TRBJ2-3; D gene: TRBD2; CDR3 protein: CASSQEAGGITDTQYF; CDR3 DNA: TGTGCCAGCAGCCAAGAAGCGGGAGGTATCACAGATACGCAGTATTTT
V gene: TRBV7-8; CDR3 length: 15; clone size: .; J gene: TRBJ2-1; D gene: TRBD2; CDR3 protein: CASSLEGRALNEQFF; CDR3 DNA: TGTGCCAGCAGCTTAGAAGGGAGGGCCCTCAATGAGCAGTTCTTC
V gene: TRBV3-1/TRBV3-2; CDR3 length: 15; clone size: .; J gene: TRBJ1-4; D gene: .; CDR3 protein: CASSQRGLTNEKLFF; CDR3 DNA: TGTGCCAGCAGCCAAAGAGGATTAACTAATGAAAAACTGTTTTTT
V gene: TRBV30; CDR3 length: 16; clone size: .; J gene: TRBJ1-4; D gene: TRBD1; CDR3 protein: CAWSVKGATTNEKLFF; CDR3 DNA: TGTGCCTGGAGTGTCAAGGGGGCTACGACTAATGAAAAACTGTTTTTT
V gene: TRBV30; CDR3 length: 13; clone size: .; J gene: TRBJ2-7; D gene: TRBD1; CDR3 protein: CAWGKGQAYEQYF; CDR3 DNA: TGTGCCTGGGGCAAGGGACAGGCCTACGAGCAGTACTTC
V gene: TRBV28; CDR3 length: 14; clone size: .; J gene: TRBJ1-4; D gene: .; CDR3 protein: CASSFFRGNEKLFF; CDR3 DNA: TGTGCCAGCAGTTTCTTTCGGGGTAATGAAAAACTGTTTTTT
V gene: TRBV7-2; CDR3 length: 15; clone size: .; J gene: TRBJ2-3; D gene: TRBD2; CDR3 protein: CASSLDTSGSDTQYF; CDR3 DNA: TGTGCCAGCAGCTTAGATACTAGCGGGAGTGATACGCAGTATTTT
V gene: TRBV7-9; CDR3 length: 13; clone size: .; J gene: TRBJ2-7; D gene: .; CDR3 protein: CASSLGQVYEQYF; CDR3 DNA: TGTGCCAGCAGCTTGGGGCAGGTCTACGAGCAGTACTTC
V gene: TRBV30; CDR3 length: 13; clone size: .; J gene: TRBJ1-4; D gene: .; CDR3 protein: CAWSEATNEKLFF; CDR3 DNA: TGTGCCTGGAGCGAGGCAACTAATGAAAAACTGTTTTTT
V gene: TRBV2; CDR3 length: 15; clone size: .; J gene: TRBJ2-3; D gene: TRBD2; CDR3 protein: CASSRGLADTDTQYF; CDR3 DNA: TGTGCCAGCAGTCGGGGACTAGCGGACACAGATACGCAGTATTTT
V gene: TRBV5-6; CDR3 length: 13; clone size: .; J gene: TRBJ2-5; D gene: .; CDR3 protein: CASSLAGKETQYF; CDR3 DNA: TGTGCCAGCAGCTTGGCAGGAAAAGAGACCCAGTACTTC
V gene: TRBV28; CDR3 length: 16; clone size: .; J gene: TRBJ2-3; D gene: TRBD2; CDR3 protein: CAAPSAGGASTDTQYF; CDR3 DNA: TGTGCCGCACCGTCGGCGGGAGGGGCGAGCACAGATACGCAGTATTTT
V gene: TRBV24-1; CDR3 length: 16; clone size: .; J gene: TRBJ1-4; D gene: TRBD1; CDR3 protein: CATSQQGGLTNEKLFF; CDR3 DNA: TGTGCCACCAGCCAACAGGGGGGGCTAACTAATGAAAAACTGTTTTTT
V gene: TRBV3-1/TRBV3-2; CDR3 length: 12; clone size: once; J gene: TRBJ2-7; D gene: .; CDR3 protein: CASSQGGPEQYF; CDR3 DNA: TGTGCCAGCAGCCAAGGAGGCCCCGAGCAGTACTTC
V gene: TRBV9; CDR3 length: 16; clone size: .; J gene: TRBJ1-3; D gene: .; CDR3 protein: CASSVGVGGTGNTIYF; CDR3 DNA: TGTGCCAGCAGCGTAGGGGTCGGGGGAACTGGAAACACCATATATTTT
V gene: TRBV5-1; CDR3 length: 15; clone size: once; J gene: TRBJ1-4; D gene: TRBD1; CDR3 protein: CASSLTTGTNEKLFF; CDR3 DNA: TGCGCCAGCAGCCTTACGACAGGGACTAATGAAAAACTGTTTTTT
V gene: TRBV19; CDR3 length: 11; clone size: .; J gene: TRBJ2-7; D gene: .; CDR3 protein: CASRNSYEQYF; CDR3 DNA: TGTGCCAGTAGGAATAGCTACGAGCAGTACTTC
V gene: TRBV15; CDR3 length: 17; clone size: .; J gene: TRBJ1-1; D gene: TRBD1; CDR3 protein: CATSRDGWDSYNTEAFF; CDR3 DNA: TGTGCCACCAGCAGAGATGGGTGGGACAGTTATAACACTGAAGCTTTCTTT